This T cell receptor beta chain is from a study of OX40 agonist ivuxolimab in advanced cancers. Turning to the study itself: Ivuxolimab, which patients received intravenously every 2 weeks, was dosed at 0.01 to 10 mg/kg.

The study's findings and limits: Expanded clones belonging to CD8+ T cells outnumbered, on average, those of CD4+.

Here immunoSEQ multiplex PCR was the method, and the copy in TCRdb shows in-frame clones only, minus some. In the table there are tens of thousands of clones, 85% to 90% of which are singletons. From germline, CDR1 is MNHNY and CDR2 SVGAGI (reference sequence). Trimming removed 7 bases from V and 1 base from J, with 9 bases in between. CDR3 size: 13 residues. This clone was detected once. Its antigen remains unidentified. The V call is TRBV6-6, the J call TRBJ2-3; unclear D gene. The sample here was CD4+ or CD8+ T cells sorted from blood, taken in a trial of the OX40 agonist ivuxolimab. The clonotype originates from an adult with an advanced solid tumor such as melanoma, head and neck, liver or kidney cancer. The CDR3 region is CASMVLGTDTQYF. CDR3 DNA: TGTGCCAGCATGGTGTTGGGCACAGATACGCAGTATTTT.